The 6 T cell receptor beta chains listed next were all sequenced from one sample in a study of T cell responses to AZD1222 COVID-19 vaccine. The repertoire was sequenced with immunoSEQ multiplex PCR; TCRdb's copy has only in-frame clones and lacks some. The table records some 140,000 clones, over 85% of them present only once. This sample comprised peripheral blood, obtained 28 days after the second AZD1222 dose. The source of these receptors is an adult who received the AZD1222 COVID-19 vaccine.

V and J are TRBV6-5 and TRBJ1-5; D is ambiguous. Trimming removed 7 bases from V and 3 bases from J, with 13 bases in between. The CDR3 sequence is 14 residues long. In germline, CDR1 is MNHEY, CDR2 SVGAGI. CDR3 bases: TGTGCCAGCACCTTGGACGGAAACAATCAGCCCCAGCATTTT. Encoded protein: CASTLDGNNQPQHF.

The V gene is TRBV15, the J gene TRBJ1-2, with D possibly being TRBD1 (6 bases). Per germline, CDR1 LNHNV and CDR2 YYDKDF (reference sequence). The CDR3 loop spans 15 amino acids. Trimming cost V 5 bases and J 0 bases, with 13 bases left between them. CDR3 in amino acids: CATSGQGFSNYGYTF. The DNA of the CDR3 is TGTGCCACCAGCGGCCAGGGGTTTTCTAACTATGGCTACACCTTC. Full variable domain (missing parts from reference TRBV15 and TRBJ1-2): DAMVIQNPRYQVTQFGKPVTLSCSQTLNHNVMYWYQQKSSQAPKLLFHYYDKDFNNEADTPDNFQSRRPNTSFCFLDIRSPGLGDTAMYLCATSGQGFSNYGYTFGSGTRLTVV.

This clone was found a few times. The rearrangement links TRBV6-5 to TRBJ1-6, with D maybe TRBD1 (5 bases). The CDR3 contains 13 residues. Per the germline V gene, CDR1 is MNHEY and CDR2 is SVGAGI. V was clipped by 7 bases and J by 4 bases, with 8 bases between them. The CDR3 is CASKTAYNSPLHF. As DNA, the CDR3 is TGTGCCAGCAAGACAGCTTATAATTCACCCCTCCACTTT.

This rearrangement joins TRBV3-1 (or the pseudogene TRBV3-2) to TRBJ1-4; D gene uncertain. This CDR3 is 13 amino acids long. Looked up from germline, CDR1 is LGHDT and CDR2 is YNNKEL (reference sequence). Trimming removed 4 bases from V and 5 bases from J, with 8 bases in between. CDR3 in amino acids: CASSPDWNEKLFF. DNA for the CDR3: TGTGCCAGCAGCCCAGACTGGAATGAAAAACTGTTTTTT.

CDR3 amino acids: CASSLQGGGANVLTF. The CDR3 nucleotides are TGTGCCAGCAGCTTACAGGGCGGTGGGGCCAACGTCCTGACTTTC. This chain uses TRBV7-3 with TRBJ2-6, with D perhaps matching TRBD1 (5 bases). Trimming took off 2 bases at V and 3 bases at J, with 8 bases between the two ends. CDR1 and CDR2 from the germline V gene are SGHTA and FQGTGA. This CDR3 is 15 amino acids long.

The chain uses TRBV4-1 and TRBJ1-5, with 8 bases matching TRBD1. The CDR3 covers 17 residues. The V gene end was trimmed by 0 bases and the J gene end by 5 bases; junction bases not matched to a gene: 9. Germline CDR1 MGHRA, CDR2 YSYEKL. The CDR3 region has the DNA TGCGCCAGCAGCCAAGAGATCGCGGACAGGGACGATCAGCCCCAGCATTTT. Residues: CASSQEIADRDDQPQHF.